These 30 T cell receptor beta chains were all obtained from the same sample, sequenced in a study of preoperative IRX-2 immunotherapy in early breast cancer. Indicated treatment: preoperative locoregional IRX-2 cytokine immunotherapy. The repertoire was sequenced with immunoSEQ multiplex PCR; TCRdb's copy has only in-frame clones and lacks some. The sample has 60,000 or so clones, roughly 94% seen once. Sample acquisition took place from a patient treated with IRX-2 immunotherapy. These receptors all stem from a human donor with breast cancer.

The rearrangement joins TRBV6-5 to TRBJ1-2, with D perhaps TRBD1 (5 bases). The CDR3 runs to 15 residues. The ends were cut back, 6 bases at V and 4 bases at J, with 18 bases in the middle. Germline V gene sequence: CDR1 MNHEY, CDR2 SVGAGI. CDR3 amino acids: CASRVPRDGSYGYTF. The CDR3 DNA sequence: TGTGCCAGCAGAGTACCCCGGGACGGCTCCTATGGCTACACCTTC.

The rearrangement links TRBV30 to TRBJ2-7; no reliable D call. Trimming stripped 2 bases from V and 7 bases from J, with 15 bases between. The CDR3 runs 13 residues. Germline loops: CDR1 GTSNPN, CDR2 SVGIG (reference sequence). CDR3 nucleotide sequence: TGTGCCTGGAGTCCCTCGCTATTGGCGGAGCAGTACTTC. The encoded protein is CAWSPSLLAEQYF.

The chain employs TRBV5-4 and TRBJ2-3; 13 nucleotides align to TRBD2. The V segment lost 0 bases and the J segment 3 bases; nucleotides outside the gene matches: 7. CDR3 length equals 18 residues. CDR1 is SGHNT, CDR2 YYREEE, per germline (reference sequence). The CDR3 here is CASSLGILAGGVTDTQYF. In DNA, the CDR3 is TGTGCCAGCAGCTTGGGAATACTAGCGGGGGGGGTGACAGATACGCAGTATTTT.

The CDR3 region has the DNA TGTGCCAGCAGCTCCGACAGGGCTCAGCCCCAGCATTTT. This codes for CASSSDRAQPQHF. V gene TRBV5-4 combines with J gene TRBJ1-5; 7 nucleotides agree with TRBD1. V dropped 3 bases and J dropped 6; count of bases not matched to a gene: 3. The CDR3 runs to 13 residues. CDR1 and CDR2 (germline): SGHNT, YYREEE (reference sequence).

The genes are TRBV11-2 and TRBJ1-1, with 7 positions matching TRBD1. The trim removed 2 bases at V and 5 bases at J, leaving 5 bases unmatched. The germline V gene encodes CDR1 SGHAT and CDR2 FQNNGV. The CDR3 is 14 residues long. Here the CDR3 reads CASSLRRGLTEAFF. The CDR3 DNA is TGTGCCAGCAGCTTAAGGAGGGGGCTTACTGAAGCTTTCTTT.

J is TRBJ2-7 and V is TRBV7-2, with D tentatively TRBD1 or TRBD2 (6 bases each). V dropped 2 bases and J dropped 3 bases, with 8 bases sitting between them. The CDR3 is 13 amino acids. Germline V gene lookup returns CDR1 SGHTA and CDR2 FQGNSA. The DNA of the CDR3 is TGTGCCAGCAGCTTAAGGGGGGTCTACGAGCAGTACTTC. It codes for CASSLRGVYEQYF.

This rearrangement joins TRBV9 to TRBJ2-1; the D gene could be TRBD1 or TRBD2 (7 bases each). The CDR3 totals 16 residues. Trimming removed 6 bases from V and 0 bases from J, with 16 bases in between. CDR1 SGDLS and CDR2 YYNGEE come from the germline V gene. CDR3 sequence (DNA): TGTGCCAGCAATCAGGGGGGGACCCTCTCCTACAATGAGCAGTTCTTC. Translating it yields CASNQGGTLSYNEQFF.

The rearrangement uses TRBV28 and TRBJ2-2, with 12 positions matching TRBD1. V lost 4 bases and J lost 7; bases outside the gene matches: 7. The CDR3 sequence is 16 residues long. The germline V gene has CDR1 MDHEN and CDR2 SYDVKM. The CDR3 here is CASSSPRDRGRGELFF. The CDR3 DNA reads TGTGCCAGCAGTTCACCCCGGGACAGGGGGCGCGGGGAGCTGTTTTTT.

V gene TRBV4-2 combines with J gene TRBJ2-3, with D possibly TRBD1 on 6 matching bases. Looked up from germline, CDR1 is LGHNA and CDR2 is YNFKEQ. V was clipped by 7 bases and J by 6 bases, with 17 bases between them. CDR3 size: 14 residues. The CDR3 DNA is TGTGCCAGCAACCGTTTGGGACATTCGGATACGCAGTATTTT. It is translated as CASNRLGHSDTQYF.

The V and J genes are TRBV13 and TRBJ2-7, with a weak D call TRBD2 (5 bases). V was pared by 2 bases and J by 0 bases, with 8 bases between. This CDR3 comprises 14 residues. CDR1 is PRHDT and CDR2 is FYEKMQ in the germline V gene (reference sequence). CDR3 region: CASSLSRDSYEQYF. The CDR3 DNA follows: TGTGCCAGCAGCTTAAGTCGGGACTCCTACGAGCAGTACTTC.

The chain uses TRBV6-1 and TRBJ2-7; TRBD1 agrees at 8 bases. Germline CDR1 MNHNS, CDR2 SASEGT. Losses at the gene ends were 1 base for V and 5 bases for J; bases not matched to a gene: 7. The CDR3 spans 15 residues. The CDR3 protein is CASSEVRQGSHEQYF. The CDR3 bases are TGTGCCAGCAGTGAAGTGAGACAGGGGTCCCACGAGCAGTACTTC.

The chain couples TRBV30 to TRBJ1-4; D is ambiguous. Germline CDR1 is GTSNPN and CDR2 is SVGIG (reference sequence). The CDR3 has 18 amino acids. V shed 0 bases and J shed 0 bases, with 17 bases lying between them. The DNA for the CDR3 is TGTGCCTGGAGTGTACAGAAGACCAAAGGTGCAACTAATGAAAAACTGTTTTTT. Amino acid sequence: CAWSVQKTKGATNEKLFF.

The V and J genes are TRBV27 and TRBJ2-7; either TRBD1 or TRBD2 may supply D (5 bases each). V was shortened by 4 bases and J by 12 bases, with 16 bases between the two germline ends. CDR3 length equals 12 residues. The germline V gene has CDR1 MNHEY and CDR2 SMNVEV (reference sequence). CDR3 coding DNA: TGTGCCAGCAGTTCGACCGGGACGGCGACGTACTTC. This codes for CASSSTGTATYF.

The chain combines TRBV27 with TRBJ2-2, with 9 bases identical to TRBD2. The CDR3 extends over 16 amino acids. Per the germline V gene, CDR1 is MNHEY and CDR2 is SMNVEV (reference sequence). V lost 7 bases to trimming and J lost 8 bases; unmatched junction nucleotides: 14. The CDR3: CASTDAGGLMWGELFF. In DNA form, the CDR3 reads TGTGCCAGCACCGACGCGGGGGGGCTGATGTGGGGGGAGCTGTTTTTT.

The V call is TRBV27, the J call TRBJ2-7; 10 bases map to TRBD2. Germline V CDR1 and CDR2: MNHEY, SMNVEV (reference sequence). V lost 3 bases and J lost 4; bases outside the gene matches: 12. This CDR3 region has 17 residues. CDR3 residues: CASSFGGLAAGRYEQYF. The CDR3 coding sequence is TGTGCCAGCAGTTTCGGAGGACTAGCGGCAGGGAGATACGAGCAGTACTTC.

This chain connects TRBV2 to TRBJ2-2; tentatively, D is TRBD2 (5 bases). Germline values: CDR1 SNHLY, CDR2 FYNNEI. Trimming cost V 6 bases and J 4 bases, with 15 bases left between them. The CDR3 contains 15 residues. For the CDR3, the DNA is TGTGCCAGCAGACCGGACCCCGCGGGCACCGGGGAGCTGTTTTTT. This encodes CASRPDPAGTGELFF. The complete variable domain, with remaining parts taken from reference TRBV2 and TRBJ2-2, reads EPEVTQTPSHQVTQMGQEVILRCVPISNHLYFYWYRQILGQKVEFLVSFYNNEISEKSEIFDDQFSVERPDGSNFTLKIRSTKLEDSAMYFCASRPDPAGTGELFFGEGSRLTVL.

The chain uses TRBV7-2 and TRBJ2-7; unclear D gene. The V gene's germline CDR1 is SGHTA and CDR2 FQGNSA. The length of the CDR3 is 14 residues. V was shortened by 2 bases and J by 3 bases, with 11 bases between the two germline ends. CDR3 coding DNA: TGTGCCAGCAGCTTATACCAGAGGAACTACGAGCAGTACTTC. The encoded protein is CASSLYQRNYEQYF.

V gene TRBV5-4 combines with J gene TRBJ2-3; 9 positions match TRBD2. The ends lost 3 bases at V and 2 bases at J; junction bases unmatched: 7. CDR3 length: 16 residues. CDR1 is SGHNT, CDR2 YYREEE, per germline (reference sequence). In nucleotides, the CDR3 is TGTGCCAGCAGCTCAAAGACTAGCGGAAACACAGATACGCAGTATTTT. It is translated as CASSSKTSGNTDTQYF.

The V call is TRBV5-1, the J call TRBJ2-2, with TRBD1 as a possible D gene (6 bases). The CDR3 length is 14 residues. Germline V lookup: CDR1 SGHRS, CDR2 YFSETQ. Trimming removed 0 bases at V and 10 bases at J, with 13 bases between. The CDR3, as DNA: TGCGCCAGCAGCTTGGACAGGGTCGCGACGGAGCTGTTTTTT. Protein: CASSLDRVATELFF. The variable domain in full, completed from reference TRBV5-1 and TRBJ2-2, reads KAGVTQTPRYLIKTRGQQVTLSCSPISGHRSVSWYQQTPGQGLQFLFEYFSETQRNKGNFPGRFSGRQFSNSRSEMNVSTLELGDSALYLCASSLDRVATELFFGEGSRLTVL.

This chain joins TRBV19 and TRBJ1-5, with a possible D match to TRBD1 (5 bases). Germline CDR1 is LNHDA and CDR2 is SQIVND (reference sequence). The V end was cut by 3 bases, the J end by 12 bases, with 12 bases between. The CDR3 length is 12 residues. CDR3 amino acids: CASSMIAQVQHF. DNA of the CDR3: TGTGCCAGTAGTATGATTGCACAGGTCCAGCATTTT. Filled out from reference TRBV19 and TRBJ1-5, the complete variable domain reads DGGITQSPKYLFRKEGQNVTLSCEQNLNHDAMYWYRQDPGQGLRLIYYSQIVNDFQKGDIAEGYSVSREKKESFPLTVTSAQKNPTAFYLCASSMIAQVQHFGDGTRLSIL.

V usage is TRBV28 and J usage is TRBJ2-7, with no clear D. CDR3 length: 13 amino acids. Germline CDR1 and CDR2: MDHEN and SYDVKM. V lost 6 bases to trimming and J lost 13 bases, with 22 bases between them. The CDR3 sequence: CASSHDGWRSRYF. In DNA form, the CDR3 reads TGTGCCAGCAGCCACGACGGGTGGCGGTCCCGTTACTTC.

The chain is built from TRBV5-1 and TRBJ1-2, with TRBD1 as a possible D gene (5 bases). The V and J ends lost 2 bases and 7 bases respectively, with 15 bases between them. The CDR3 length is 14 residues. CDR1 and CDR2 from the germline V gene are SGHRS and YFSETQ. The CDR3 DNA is TGCGCCAGCAGCTTAGGTGGCAGGGAGGGTGGCTACACCTTC. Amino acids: CASSLGGREGGYTF. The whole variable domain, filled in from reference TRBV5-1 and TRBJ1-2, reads KAGVTQTPRYLIKTRGQQVTLSCSPISGHRSVSWYQQTPGQGLQFLFEYFSETQRNKGNFPGRFSGRQFSNSRSEMNVSTLELGDSALYLCASSLGGREGGYTFGSGTRLTVV.

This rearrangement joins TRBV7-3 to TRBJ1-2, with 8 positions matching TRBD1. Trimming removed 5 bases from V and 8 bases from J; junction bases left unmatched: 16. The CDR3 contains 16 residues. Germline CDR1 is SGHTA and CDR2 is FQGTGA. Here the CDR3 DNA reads TGTGCCAGCAGCCCCGGACAGGGAAGGGGAAGGGTGGGCTACACCTTC. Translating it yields CASSPGQGRGRVGYTF.

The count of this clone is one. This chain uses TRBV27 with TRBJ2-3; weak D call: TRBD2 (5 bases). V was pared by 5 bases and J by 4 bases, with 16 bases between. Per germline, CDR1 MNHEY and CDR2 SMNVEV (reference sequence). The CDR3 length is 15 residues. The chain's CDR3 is CASSPPLARADTQYF. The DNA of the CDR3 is TGTGCCAGCAGTCCCCCTCTAGCAAGGGCAGATACGCAGTATTTT.

The CDR3 DNA is TGTGCCAGCAGCTTCGGTTTGGGCGGATTAACAGTGTCCTACAATGAGCAGTTCTTC. Amino acids: CASSFGLGGLTVSYNEQFF. This rearrangement joins TRBV5-4 to TRBJ2-1, with D unclear. The V gene's germline CDR1 is SGHNT and CDR2 YYREEE (reference sequence). The CDR3 sequence is 19 residues long. Trimming shortened V by 2 bases and J by 1 base, and 22 bases separated the two germline ends.

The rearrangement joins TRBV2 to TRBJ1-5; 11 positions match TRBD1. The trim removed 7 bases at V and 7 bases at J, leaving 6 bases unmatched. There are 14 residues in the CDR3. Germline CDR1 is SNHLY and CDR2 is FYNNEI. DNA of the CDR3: TGTGCCAGCACCGGGACAGGGGGTTACCAGCCCCAGCATTTT. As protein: CASTGTGGYQPQHF.

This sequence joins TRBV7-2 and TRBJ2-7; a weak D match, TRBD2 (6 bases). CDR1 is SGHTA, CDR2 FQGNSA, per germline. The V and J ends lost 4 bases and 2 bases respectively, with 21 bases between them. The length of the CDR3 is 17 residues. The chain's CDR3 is CASSSLHGGEETYEQYF. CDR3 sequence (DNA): TGTGCCAGCAGCTCCCTCCATGGAGGGGAGGAAACCTACGAGCAGTACTTC.

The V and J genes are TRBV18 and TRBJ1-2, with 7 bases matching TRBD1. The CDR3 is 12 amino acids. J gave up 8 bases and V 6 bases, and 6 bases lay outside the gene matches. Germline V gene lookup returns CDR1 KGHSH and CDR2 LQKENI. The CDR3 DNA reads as TGTGCCAGCTCTCCGACAGGGAGCGGCTACACCTTC. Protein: CASSPTGSGYTF.

CDR3 amino acids: CASRFGDRDFGTQYF. The CDR3 nucleotides read TGTGCCAGCAGGTTTGGAGACAGGGACTTTGGAACCCAGTACTTC. This sequence joins TRBV11-2 and TRBJ2-5, with D tentatively TRBD1 (7 bases). This CDR3 comprises 15 residues. CDR1 is SGHAT, CDR2 FQNNGV, per germline. The V and J ends lost 6 bases and 8 bases respectively, with 22 bases between them.

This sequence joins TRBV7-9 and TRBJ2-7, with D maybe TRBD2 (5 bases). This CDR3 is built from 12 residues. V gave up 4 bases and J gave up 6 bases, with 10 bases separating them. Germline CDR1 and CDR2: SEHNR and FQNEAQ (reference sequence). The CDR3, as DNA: TGTGCCAGCAGCTCTTCACGGGGCGAGCAGTACTTC. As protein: CASSSSRGEQYF. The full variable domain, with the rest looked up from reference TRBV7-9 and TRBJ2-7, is DTGVSQNPRHKITKRGQNVTFRCDPISEHNRLYWYRQTLGQGPEFLTYFQNEAQLEKSRLLSDRFSAERPKGSFSTLEIQRTEQGDSAMYLCASSSSRGEQYFGPGTRLTVT.